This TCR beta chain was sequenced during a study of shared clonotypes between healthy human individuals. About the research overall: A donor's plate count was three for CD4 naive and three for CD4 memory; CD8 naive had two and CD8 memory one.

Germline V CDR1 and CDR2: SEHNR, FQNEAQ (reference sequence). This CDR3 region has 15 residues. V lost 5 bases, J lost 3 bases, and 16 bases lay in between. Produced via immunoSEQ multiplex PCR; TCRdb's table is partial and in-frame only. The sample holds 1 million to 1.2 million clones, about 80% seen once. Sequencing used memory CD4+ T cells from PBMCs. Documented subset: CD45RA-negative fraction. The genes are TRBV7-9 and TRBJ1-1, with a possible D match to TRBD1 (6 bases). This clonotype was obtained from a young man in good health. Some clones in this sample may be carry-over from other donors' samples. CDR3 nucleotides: TGTGCCAGCAGCCGGGGGGCAGGGCGGGACACTGAAGCTTTCTTT. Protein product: CASSRGAGRDTEAFF.